These 31 T cell receptor beta chains were sequenced from one sample in a study of cytomegalovirus exposure and HLA in healthy donors (dated by TCRdb to the late 2010s). To prepare the library, the immunoSEQ multiplex PCR assay was applied. The multiplex PCR relied on a mix of 60 forward primers for TCR Vbeta segments and 13 reverse primers for TCR Jbeta segments. Imported from immuneACCESS, the table was reduced by TCRdb to in-frame sequences with V and J called. These copies leave out some clones; in studies compared against another copy, an unresolved V gene accounts for under half, and the cause of the remainder is not known. The sample records about 91,000 clones, around 86% of which are singletons. 9.2% of the sample is held by the ten biggest clonotypes. Sequencing was performed on PBMCs. Source of these receptors: a man aged 25-45 years in good health and CMV-seropositive.

The rearrangement links TRBV28 to TRBJ1-5; D not certain. Germline V CDR1 and CDR2: MDHEN, SYDVKM. The CDR3 runs to 15 residues. Trimming removed 6 bases at V and 7 bases at J, with 19 bases between. This CDR3 is CASSPSRAGWQPQHF. DNA of the CDR3: TGTGCCAGCAGCCCAAGTAGGGCGGGATGGCAGCCCCAGCATTTT.

This rearrangement joins TRBV28 to TRBJ1-4, with TRBD1 identical over 8 bases. The J segment lost 11 bases and the V segment lost 5 bases, leaving 4 bases of the junction unmatched. The germline V gene encodes CDR1 MDHEN and CDR2 SYDVKM. This CDR3 contains 12 residues. This CDR3 is CASSSTGGKLFF. The CDR3 DNA reads as TGTGCCAGCAGTAGTACAGGGGGTAAACTGTTTTTT.

J is TRBJ1-5 and V is TRBV4-1; 8 bases are shared with TRBD1. J was trimmed by 1 base and V by 1 base; bases with no gene match: 21. The germline V gene has CDR1 MGHRA and CDR2 YSYEKL. The CDR3 extends over 22 amino acids. The CDR3 here is CASSQVPVSPRTGSGSNQPQHF. The DNA of the CDR3 is TGCGCCAGCAGCCAAGTTCCGGTAAGCCCTCGGACAGGGTCGGGGAGCAATCAGCCCCAGCATTTT.

This clone has a handful of counts. This chain uses TRBV27 with TRBJ2-7; 7 bases match TRBD1. Germline V lookup: CDR1 MNHEY, CDR2 SMNVEV (reference sequence). V lost 3 bases, J lost 3 bases, and 5 bases stayed unmatched. The length of the CDR3 is 14 residues. The CDR3 sequence is CASSFTGAGYEQYF. The DNA for the CDR3 is TGTGCCAGCAGTTTCACAGGGGCGGGCTACGAGCAGTACTTC.

The chain recombines TRBV7-9 with TRBJ1-1; possibly TRBD1 for D (5 bases). Trimming removed 1 base at V and 1 base at J, with 10 bases between. In germline, CDR1 is SEHNR, CDR2 FQNEAQ (reference sequence). The CDR3 consists of 15 residues. DNA of the CDR3: TGTGCCAGCAGCTTAGTCGGCAGGGCGAACACTGAAGCTTTCTTT. Its translation is CASSLVGRANTEAFF.

This chain joins TRBV7-9 and TRBJ2-1, with 7 bases matching TRBD2. Germline V gene sequence: CDR1 SEHNR, CDR2 FQNEAQ (reference sequence). V shed 3 bases, J shed 4 bases, and the junction held 6 bases outside the gene matches. The CDR3 has 15 residues. The CDR3 sequence is CASSFAGEEYNEQFF. The CDR3 bases are TGTGCCAGCAGCTTTGCGGGAGAAGAGTACAATGAGCAGTTCTTC.

The chain carries TRBV23-1 and TRBJ1-1; D is ambiguous. TRBV23-1 is an ORF, and what it does is uncertain. Trimming removed 2 bases from V and 2 bases from J, with 21 bases in between. CDR3 length: 18 residues. The CDR3 coding sequence is TGCGCCAGCAGTCAAACCGCCATATATCCCCGAGCAAACACTGAAGCTTTCTTT. Amino acids: CASSQTAIYPRANTEAFF.

CDR3 in amino acids: CASSFTAGSPGETQYF. The CDR3 DNA reads as TGCGCCAGCAGCTTCACAGCGGGATCGCCTGGAGAGACCCAGTACTTC. This chain connects TRBV5-1 to TRBJ2-5; TRBD2 matches 7 bases. This CDR3 is built from 16 residues. V was pared by 2 bases and J by 4 bases, with 11 bases of the junction left unmatched. Germline CDR1 is SGHRS and CDR2 is YFSETQ. Full variable domain (outside the CDR3, taken from reference TRBV5-1 and TRBJ2-5): KAGVTQTPRYLIKTRGQQVTLSCSPISGHRSVSWYQQTPGQGLQFLFEYFSETQRNKGNFPGRFSGRQFSNSRSEMNVSTLELGDSALYLCASSFTAGSPGETQYFGPGTRLLVL.

This clone was recorded once. V usage is TRBV6-5 and J usage is TRBJ1-1, with D unclear. With 2 bases removed from V and 5 bases from J, the gap between germline ends came to 15 bases. Germline CDR1 and CDR2: MNHEY and SVGAGI. This CDR3 is 15 amino acids long. This CDR3 is CASSYQPSTLTEAFF. CDR3 sequence (DNA): TGTGCCAGCAGTTACCAACCCTCCACTCTGACTGAAGCTTTCTTT.

This rearrangement joins TRBV30 to TRBJ1-4; TRBD1 matches at 10 bases. This CDR3 has 14 amino acids. The junction had 0 bases not matched to a gene; V was cut back by 0 bases and J by 5 bases. Germline V lookup: CDR1 GTSNPN, CDR2 SVGIG (reference sequence). CDR3 DNA sequence: TGTGCCTGGAGTGTGGGACAGGGGAATGAAAAACTGTTTTTT. Its protein product is CAWSVGQGNEKLFF.

The V call is TRBV7-9, the J call TRBJ2-3, with TRBD1 matching over 7 bases. This CDR3 is 15 amino acids long. Germline assignment: CDR1 SEHNR and CDR2 FQNEAQ (reference sequence). V lost 5 bases to trimming and J lost 2 bases; unmatched junction nucleotides: 7. The CDR3 nucleotides read TGTGCCAGCAGCACCAGACAGGGAGCCACAGATACGCAGTATTTT. Encoded protein: CASSTRQGATDTQYF.

This sequence joins TRBV5-1 and TRBJ2-1, with 8 nucleotides matching TRBD2. Germline lookup yields CDR1 SGHRS and CDR2 YFSETQ. Losses at the gene ends were 0 bases for V and 0 bases for J; bases not matched to a gene: 2. CDR3 length equals 16 residues. The CDR3 sequence is CASSLELAVSYNEQFF. The CDR3 DNA reads as TGCGCCAGCAGCTTGGAACTAGCGGTCTCCTACAATGAGCAGTTCTTC.

CDR3 sequence reads: CASSAGTGSTNEKLFF. CDR3 coding DNA: TGTGCCAGTAGTGCCGGGACAGGGTCCACTAATGAAAAACTGTTTTTT. The chain employs TRBV19 and TRBJ1-4, with 9 bases lining up with TRBD1. The length of the CDR3 is 16 residues. CDR1 and CDR2 from the germline V gene are LNHDA and SQIVND (reference sequence). The V and J ends lost 5 bases and 2 bases, in that order; junction bases with no gene match: 6.

The chain employs TRBV4-1 and TRBJ2-1; 8 bases agree with TRBD2. After removal of 0 bases from V and 3 bases from J, the junction contained 4 bases not matched to a gene. Germline-derived CDR1 and CDR2 are MGHRA and YSYEKL. The CDR3 runs to 16 residues. The CDR3 reads CASSQDTSGYYNEQFF. CDR3 coding DNA: TGCGCCAGCAGCCAAGATACTAGCGGTTACTACAATGAGCAGTTCTTC.

This clone has a single count. The chain carries TRBV5-1 and TRBJ1-5, with unresolved D. Trimming pared 1 base from V and 2 bases from J, leaving 7 bases between. Per germline, CDR1 SGHRS and CDR2 YFSETQ. This CDR3 region has 14 residues. CDR3 sequence reads: CASSLSSGNQPQHF. The CDR3 nucleotides are TGCGCCAGCAGCTTGAGCAGCGGCAATCAGCCCCAGCATTTT.

Written as DNA, the CDR3 is TGTGCCAGCACTGACAGTTCCAGACACCTTATGGGCTACACCTTC. It is translated as CASTDSSRHLMGYTF. This chain uses TRBV28 with TRBJ1-2; TRBD1 might be the D (5 bases). Germline V gene lookup returns CDR1 MDHEN and CDR2 SYDVKM. Between the trimmed V and J ends, which lost 7 bases and 8 bases, there was a span of 23 bases. CDR3 size: 15 residues.

This clone was detected only once. The chain combines TRBV30 with TRBJ2-5; 10 positions agree with TRBD1. Per the germline V gene, CDR1 is GTSNPN and CDR2 is SVGIG (reference sequence). CDR3 length: 15 residues. Trimming removed 5 bases from V and 5 bases from J; junction bases left unmatched: 11. CDR3 amino acids: CAWCRGQGSGETQYF. CDR3 in DNA: TGTGCCTGGTGTCGGGGACAGGGGTCGGGGGAGACCCAGTACTTC.

The chain has TRBV6-1 and TRBJ2-3, with 9 positions matching TRBD1. The J segment lost 4 bases and the V segment lost 4 bases, leaving 3 bases of the junction unmatched. The CDR3 contains 14 residues. Germline loops: CDR1 MNHNS, CDR2 SASEGT. CDR3 sequence: CASSGTGGPDTQYF. The CDR3 bases are TGTGCCAGCAGTGGAACAGGGGGCCCAGATACGCAGTATTTT.

The rearrangement uses TRBV4-2 and TRBJ2-7; D gene uncertain. CDR3 length equals 11 residues. CDR1 is LGHNA and CDR2 is YNFKEQ in the germline V gene. The V end lost 1 base, the J end lost 5 bases, and 3 bases lay between the germline ends. Here the CDR3 DNA reads TGTGCCAGCAGCCAAGGTAACGAGCAGTACTTC. This translates into CASSQGNEQYF.

The J gene is TRBJ2-7, the V gene TRBV6-1, with D perhaps matching TRBD1 (6 bases). The germline CDR1 and CDR2 sequences are MNHNS and SASEGT. CDR3 size: 11 residues. V lost 5 bases and J lost 10, with 12 bases in between. The CDR3 protein is CASSNREYQYF. CDR3 sequence (DNA): TGTGCCAGCAGTAACAGGGAATACCAGTACTTC.

The chain employs TRBV28 and TRBJ1-1; D may be TRBD1 (5 bases). Trimming stripped 6 bases from V and 0 bases from J, with 5 bases between. Germline V gene sequence: CDR1 MDHEN, CDR2 SYDVKM. This CDR3 comprises 12 residues. The chain's CDR3 is CASRTVNTEAFF. The DNA of the CDR3 is TGTGCCAGCAGGACAGTGAACACTGAAGCTTTCTTT.

The rearrangement uses TRBV6-5 and TRBJ2-3; 7 bases match TRBD2. From germline, CDR1 is MNHEY and CDR2 SVGAGI. The trim removed 6 bases at V and 4 bases at J, leaving 7 bases unmatched. CDR3 length equals 14 residues. CDR3 protein: CASRGEGTADTQYF. CDR3 DNA: TGTGCCAGCAGGGGGGAGGGAACGGCAGATACGCAGTATTTT.

The V and J genes are TRBV28 and TRBJ2-7, with a weak D call TRBD2 (5 bases). Between the trimmed V and J ends, which lost 6 bases and 3 bases, there was a span of 18 bases. Germline V gives CDR1 MDHEN, CDR2 SYDVKM. CDR3 length: 15 amino acids. This CDR3 is CASSFPPRADYEQYF. The CDR3 region has the DNA TGTGCCAGCAGCTTCCCTCCGAGAGCGGACTACGAGCAGTACTTC.

The chain is built from TRBV15 and TRBJ1-5, with TRBD1 as a possible D gene (5 bases). This CDR3 has 15 residues. V gave up 0 bases and J gave up 2 bases, with 8 bases separating them. The V gene's germline CDR1 is LNHNV and CDR2 YYDKDF (reference sequence). The chain's CDR3 is CATSREGGGNQPQHF. CDR3 nucleotide sequence: TGTGCCACCAGCAGAGAGGGAGGGGGCAATCAGCCCCAGCATTTT. The full variable domain, rest sourced from reference TRBV15 and TRBJ1-5, is DAMVIQNPRYQVTQFGKPVTLSCSQTLNHNVMYWYQQKSSQAPKLLFHYYDKDFNNEADTPDNFQSRRPNTSFCFLDIRSPGLGDTAMYLCATSREGGGNQPQHFGDGTRLSIL.

The chain combines TRBV19 with TRBJ2-5; the D gene is possibly TRBD2 (6 bases). The CDR3 is made up of 14 amino acids. The germline gives CDR1 LNHDA, CDR2 SQIVND (reference sequence). V gave up 1 base and J gave up 1 base, with 7 bases separating them. The CDR3 nucleotides read TGTGCCAGTAGTATAGGTAGCGGCCAAGAGACCCAGTACTTC. Its protein is CASSIGSGQETQYF. Using reference TRBV19 and TRBJ2-5 for the parts outside the CDR3, the full variable domain is DGGITQSPKYLFRKEGQNVTLSCEQNLNHDAMYWYRQDPGQGLRLIYYSQIVNDFQKGDIAEGYSVSREKKESFPLTVTSAQKNPTAFYLCASSIGSGQETQYFGPGTRLLVL.

The chain employs TRBV10-3 and TRBJ1-1, with a tentative D call TRBD1 (5 bases). The V gene lost 5 bases and the J gene lost 1 base, with 8 bases spanning the gap. CDR1 and CDR2 (germline): ENHRY, SYGVKD. The CDR3 sequence is 13 residues long. The DNA for the CDR3 is TGTGCCATCAGTACCGGGGGGAACACTGAAGCTTTCTTT. This translates into CAISTGGNTEAFF.

This clone was counted a single time. The chain uses TRBV19 and TRBJ1-1, with 8 bases identical to TRBD1. CDR1 and CDR2 (germline): LNHDA, SQIVND (reference sequence). The CDR3 is 15 residues long. The ends lost 6 bases at V and 7 bases at J; junction bases unmatched: 13. Here the CDR3 reads CASRDRVSSVGEAFF. The CDR3 DNA reads as TGTGCCAGTAGGGACAGGGTTAGTTCAGTAGGTGAAGCTTTCTTT. The full variable domain, rest sourced from reference TRBV19 and TRBJ1-1, is DGGITQSPKYLFRKEGQNVTLSCEQNLNHDAMYWYRQDPGQGLRLIYYSQIVNDFQKGDIAEGYSVSREKKESFPLTVTSAQKNPTAFYLCASRDRVSSVGEAFFGQGTRLTVV.

The count of this clone is one. V is TRBV27 and J is TRBJ2-5, with D unclear. The CDR3 consists of 14 residues. The germline CDR1 and CDR2 sequences are MNHEY and SMNVEV (reference sequence). The ends were cut back, 2 bases at V and 2 bases at J, with 9 bases in the middle. The chain's CDR3 is CASSLKFRQETQYF. The DNA of the CDR3 is TGTGCCAGCAGTTTAAAGTTCAGGCAAGAGACCCAGTACTTC.

The V and J genes are TRBV7-9 and TRBJ2-3, with D maybe TRBD1 (5 bases). The CDR3 sequence is 13 residues long. V was clipped by 5 bases and J by 4 bases, with 10 bases between them. The germline gives CDR1 SEHNR, CDR2 FQNEAQ (reference sequence). In nucleotides, the CDR3 is TGTGCCAGCAGCCCCAAGGGGCCAGATACGCAGTATTTT. Amino acid sequence: CASSPKGPDTQYF.

The chain has TRBV27 and TRBJ2-7; D may be TRBD1 (6 bases). Germline values: CDR1 MNHEY, CDR2 SMNVEV (reference sequence). Trimming left V 3 bases short and J 1 base short, with 10 bases between. The CDR3 covers 14 residues. The CDR3 bases are TGTGCCAGCAGTTTGACAGGTCTATCCTACGAGCAGTACTTC. It specifies CASSLTGLSYEQYF.

In regard to this clone: A junction boundary mismatches the germline segment, possibly from a read error. The genes are TRBV6-1 and TRBJ1-5; D is ambiguous. Germline V CDR1 and CDR2: MNHNS, SASEGT. The CDR3 covers 13 residues. The chain's CDR3 is CASSKQLNQPRHF. The CDR3 DNA reads as TGTGCCAGCAGTAAACAGCTAAATCAGCCCCGGCATTTT.